A single sample is the source of the 8 T cell receptor beta chains below, sequenced in a study of T cells in Graves' hyperthyroidism and ophthalmopathy (dated by TCRdb to about 2019). The library was prepared using multiplex PCR. The run used an Illumina HiSeq 2000. The TCR beta CDR3 regions were amplified from the RNA transcripts. A first-round RT-PCR of the TCR CDR3 used the HTBI primer set with the Qiagen OneStep RT-PCR kit. TCRdb reprocessed the public reads (quality trimming at Q25 with fastp, clone calling with MiXCR) and kept in-frame beta chains. CDR3 protein duplicates are merged, each entry listing the most common genes and DNA. Across this sample there are 550,000 to 800,000 distinct CDR3 sequences, with about 18% seen only once. Roughly 15% of the sample lies in the top ten. The sequencing sample was made of blood. The receptors originated from a man between 50 and 59 years old with Graves' hyperthyroidism.

This clonotype came up many times. The chain combines TRBV6-2 or TRBV6-3 with TRBJ2-1; 8 bases line up with TRBD1. J gave up 4 bases and V 6 bases, and 8 bases lay outside the gene matches. This CDR3 has 15 residues. Germline values: CDR1 MNHEY, CDR2 SVGEGT. CDR3: CASRTDRGWYNEQFF. CDR3 sequence (DNA): TGTGCCAGCAGGACCGACAGGGGTTGGTACAATGAGCAGTTCTTC.

This clonotype was seen repeatedly, ten times or more. The chain uses TRBV28 and TRBJ2-7; possibly TRBD1 or TRBD2 for D (5 bases each). CDR1 and CDR2 (germline): MDHEN, SYDVKM. The V end was cut by 9 bases, the J end by 2 bases, with 17 bases between. This CDR3 is built from 14 residues. The CDR3 nucleotides are TGTGCCAGTCTGGGACCCGTCGTTCCCTACGAGCAGTACTTC. It translates to CASLGPVVPYEQYF.

This clonotype has at least ten counts. The V gene is TRBV28, the J gene TRBJ2-2; D is ambiguous. The germline V gene has CDR1 MDHEN and CDR2 SYDVKM. Trimming took 0 bases from V and 7 from J, leaving 12 bases between them. The CDR3 has 15 residues. CDR3 region: CASSLWDLGVGELFF. The CDR3 region has the DNA TGTGCCAGCAGTTTATGGGACCTCGGAGTCGGGGAGCTGTTTTTT.

This clonotype was picked up a small number of times. The chain combines TRBV9 with TRBJ2-4; D possibly uses TRBD1 or TRBD2 (7 bases each). CDR3 size: 15 residues. The V end lost 3 bases, the J end lost 6 bases, and 16 bases lay between the germline ends. Germline loops: CDR1 SGDLS, CDR2 YYNGEE. CDR3 residues: CASSAFTGEGNIQYF. As DNA, the CDR3 is TGTGCCAGCAGCGCGTTTACAGGGGAGGGAAACATTCAGTACTTC.

This clonotype showed up many times. The junction departs from the called germline gene at one end, perhaps through a read error. This chain uses TRBV3-1 with TRBJ1-2, with TRBD1 matching 8 bases. Germline V lookup: CDR1 LGHDT, CDR2 YNNKEL (reference sequence). The CDR3 spans 13 residues. CDR3 coding DNA: TGCGCCAGCAGCCGCGGACAGGGAGATGGCTACACCTTC. Translating it yields CASSRGQGDGYTF.

V usage is TRBV20-1 and J usage is TRBJ2-1, with TRBD2 identical over 7 bases. Germline lookup yields CDR1 DFQATT and CDR2 SNEGSKA (reference sequence). Losses at the gene ends were 0 bases for V and 6 bases for J; bases not matched to a gene: 8. CDR3 length: 15 amino acids. CDR3 residues: CSAREGGGPGNEQFF. CDR3 DNA sequence: TGCAGTGCTAGAGAGGGGGGAGGGCCTGGCAATGAGCAGTTCTTC.

The chain joins TRBV20-1 to TRBJ2-6, with D perhaps matching TRBD1 (6 bases). The germline CDR1 and CDR2 sequences are DFQATT and SNEGSKA (reference sequence). The CDR3 spans 14 residues. The V gene lost 4 bases and the J gene lost 2 bases, with 9 bases spanning the gap. The CDR3: CSANRVTGANVLTF. The DNA of the CDR3 is TGCAGTGCTAACAGGGTAACTGGGGCCAACGTCCTGACTTTC.

In its sample, this clonotype was seen many times. This chain links TRBV27 with TRBJ1-5; D remains ambiguous. From germline, CDR1 is MNHEY and CDR2 SMNVEV (reference sequence). Between the trimmed V and J ends, which lost 3 bases and 0 bases, there was a span of 9 bases. This CDR3 has 15 amino acids. Written as DNA, the CDR3 is TGTGCCAGCAGTTTTGCATCTTATAGCAATCAGCCCCAGCATTTT. Translated, it gives CASSFASYSNQPQHF.